A single sample is the source of the 9 T cell receptor beta chains below, sequenced in a study of post-analysis software for immune sequencing data. Study results and caveats: Higher frequency in patients than in controls was seen for roughly five TRBV segments, with TRBV5-6, TRBV5-1 and TRBV20-1 among them.

Unique molecular identifiers were carried by the TCR beta cDNA libraries. TCRdb reprocessed the PCR reads via MiXCR and lists one record per CDR3 protein. The sample lists a few hundred thousand distinct CDR3 sequences, around 34% occurring once. No antigens are known for them. The material sequenced was blood. The receptors were sampled from a girl between 5 and 17 years old with multiple sclerosis.

The rearrangement uses TRBV27 and TRBJ2-2, with no clear D. CDR3 length equals 15 residues. V was trimmed by 4 bases and J by 0 bases, leaving 9 bases between them. Germline values: CDR1 MNHEY, CDR2 SMNVEV (reference sequence). CDR3 loop: CASSYKAANTGELFF. CDR3 nucleotide sequence: TGTGCCAGCAGTTACAAAGCCGCGAACACCGGGGAGCTGTTTTTT.

Regarding this clonotype: A much larger clonotype is one base distant, so this may be a read error. This CDR3 is CASSPRAGVAPDTQYF. The DNA for the CDR3 is TGTGCCAGCAGTCCGCGAGCGGGGGTAGCCCCAGATACGCAGTATTTT. This rearrangement joins TRBV12-3 or TRBV12-4 to TRBJ2-3; 8 nucleotides align to TRBD2. Trimming removed 5 bases from V and 4 bases from J; junction bases left unmatched: 11. The CDR3 loop spans 16 amino acids.

This clonotype has ten or more counts. The genes are TRBV28 and TRBJ2-1; D tentatively fits TRBD1 or TRBD2 (5 bases each). The germline V and J ends were trimmed by 7 bases and 0 bases, with 13 bases remaining between them. The germline V gene encodes CDR1 MDHEN and CDR2 SYDVKM. The CDR3 loop spans 15 amino acids. CDR3 sequence: CASIGGFSSYNEQFF. DNA of the CDR3: TGTGCCAGCATTGGGGGTTTTAGCTCCTACAATGAGCAGTTCTTC.

This clonotype was seen at least ten times. This chain links TRBV28 with TRBJ2-1; the D gene is possibly TRBD2 (7 bases). CDR3 size: 14 residues. The germline gives CDR1 MDHEN, CDR2 SYDVKM. V was shortened by 0 bases and J by 7 bases, with 10 bases between the two germline ends. The CDR3 loop is CASSLWGGGNEQFF. The CDR3 DNA follows: TGTGCCAGCAGTTTATGGGGAGGGGGGAATGAGCAGTTCTTC.

This clonotype appeared a few times. The CDR3 sequence: CASSGGGFSGGTDTQYF. CDR3 nucleotides: TGTGCCAGCAGTGGGGGGGGTTTTAGCGGGGGCACAGATACGCAGTATTTT. The chain is built from TRBV6-1 and TRBJ2-3, with 8 nucleotides matching TRBD2. Germline-derived CDR1 and CDR2 are MNHNS and SASEGT. The CDR3 runs to 17 residues. V gave up 4 bases and J gave up 1 base; unmatched junction bases: 10.

This clonotype was counted ten times or more. The chain recombines TRBV10-3 with TRBJ2-2, with 10 bases that match TRBD1. This CDR3 is 17 amino acids long. The germline gives CDR1 ENHRY, CDR2 SYGVKD. The J segment lost 4 bases and the V segment lost 6 bases, leaving 11 bases of the junction unmatched. The CDR3 DNA follows: TGTGCCATCAGCACCCCGGGACAGGGGAGGAGCACCGGGGAGCTGTTTTTT. This codes for CAISTPGQGRSTGELFF.

The V and J genes are TRBV7-7 and TRBJ2-5; 9 positions match TRBD1. Germline trimming cut 5 bases from V and 5 bases from J; bases unmatched to any gene: 6. In germline, CDR1 is SSHAT, CDR2 FNYEAQ (reference sequence). The CDR3 length is 14 residues. CDR3 nucleotides: TGTGCCAGCAGCCGGACAGGGGAGCAGGAGACCCAGTACTTC. Translation gives CASSRTGEQETQYF.

The chain links TRBV27 to TRBJ2-3; TRBD2 might be the D (5 bases). This CDR3 is 12 amino acids long. V was cut by 6 bases and J by 1 base, with 5 bases left in between. The germline V gene has CDR1 MNHEY and CDR2 SMNVEV (reference sequence). For the CDR3, the DNA is TGTGCCAGCAGGCGGGGCACAGATACGCAGTATTTT. Residues: CASRRGTDTQYF.

The V call is TRBV7-9, the J call TRBJ1-4; tentatively, D is TRBD1 (6 bases). CDR1 is SEHNR and CDR2 is FQNEAQ in the germline V gene (reference sequence). CDR3 length: 16 amino acids. V was shortened by 3 bases and J by 5 bases, with 16 bases between the two germline ends. This chain's CDR3 is CASSLYRGARNEKLFF. The CDR3 nucleotides are TGTGCCAGCAGCTTGTACCGGGGGGCGAGAAATGAAAAACTGTTTTTT.